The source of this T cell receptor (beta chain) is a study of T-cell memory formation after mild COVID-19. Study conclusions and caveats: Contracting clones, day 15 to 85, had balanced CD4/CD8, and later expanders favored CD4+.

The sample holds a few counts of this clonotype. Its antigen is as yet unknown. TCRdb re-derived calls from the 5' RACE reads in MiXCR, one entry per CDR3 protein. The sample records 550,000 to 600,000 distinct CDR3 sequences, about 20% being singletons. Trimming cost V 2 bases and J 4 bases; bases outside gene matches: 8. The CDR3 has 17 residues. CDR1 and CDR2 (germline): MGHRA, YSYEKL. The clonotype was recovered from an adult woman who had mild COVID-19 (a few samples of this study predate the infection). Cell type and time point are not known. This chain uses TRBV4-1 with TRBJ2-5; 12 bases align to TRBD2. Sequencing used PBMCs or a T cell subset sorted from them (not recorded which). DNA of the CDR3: TGCGCCAGCAGCCAATCTTTTCTAGCGGGGGGGACAGAGACCCAGTACTTC. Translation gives CASSQSFLAGGTETQYF.